This T cell receptor (beta chain) came from a study of identical twins. There were only healthy Caucasians among the donors. Template switching (which added a universal primer site) was used, and cDNA carried unique molecular identifiers. Via MiXCR, TCRdb re-called the 5' RACE reads, giving one row per CDR3 protein. Found here are just over 450,000 distinct CDR3 sequences, approximately 15% of them singletons; the top ten hold approximately 0.52%. General observations from the study: Zero-insertion findings could be partly confounded by invariant cells (MAIT and iNKT cells).

To note about this clonotype: Its specificity is not known.

CDR1 and CDR2 from the germline V gene are SGHNT and YENEEA. There are 16 residues in the CDR3. V shed 5 bases, J shed 2 bases, and the junction held 9 bases outside the gene matches. These data were likewise used in another study, on yellow fever vaccine responses in identical twins.

The rearrangement joins TRBV11-3 to TRBJ2-7, with 10 nucleotides matching TRBD1. This clonotype originated in a woman aged 18-30 years in good health. The sample comprised CD4+ T cells sorted from blood. The CDR3 reads CASSPRDRGSTYEQYF. In DNA, the CDR3 is TGTGCCAGCAGCCCGCGGGACAGGGGTTCCACCTACGAGCAGTACTTC.